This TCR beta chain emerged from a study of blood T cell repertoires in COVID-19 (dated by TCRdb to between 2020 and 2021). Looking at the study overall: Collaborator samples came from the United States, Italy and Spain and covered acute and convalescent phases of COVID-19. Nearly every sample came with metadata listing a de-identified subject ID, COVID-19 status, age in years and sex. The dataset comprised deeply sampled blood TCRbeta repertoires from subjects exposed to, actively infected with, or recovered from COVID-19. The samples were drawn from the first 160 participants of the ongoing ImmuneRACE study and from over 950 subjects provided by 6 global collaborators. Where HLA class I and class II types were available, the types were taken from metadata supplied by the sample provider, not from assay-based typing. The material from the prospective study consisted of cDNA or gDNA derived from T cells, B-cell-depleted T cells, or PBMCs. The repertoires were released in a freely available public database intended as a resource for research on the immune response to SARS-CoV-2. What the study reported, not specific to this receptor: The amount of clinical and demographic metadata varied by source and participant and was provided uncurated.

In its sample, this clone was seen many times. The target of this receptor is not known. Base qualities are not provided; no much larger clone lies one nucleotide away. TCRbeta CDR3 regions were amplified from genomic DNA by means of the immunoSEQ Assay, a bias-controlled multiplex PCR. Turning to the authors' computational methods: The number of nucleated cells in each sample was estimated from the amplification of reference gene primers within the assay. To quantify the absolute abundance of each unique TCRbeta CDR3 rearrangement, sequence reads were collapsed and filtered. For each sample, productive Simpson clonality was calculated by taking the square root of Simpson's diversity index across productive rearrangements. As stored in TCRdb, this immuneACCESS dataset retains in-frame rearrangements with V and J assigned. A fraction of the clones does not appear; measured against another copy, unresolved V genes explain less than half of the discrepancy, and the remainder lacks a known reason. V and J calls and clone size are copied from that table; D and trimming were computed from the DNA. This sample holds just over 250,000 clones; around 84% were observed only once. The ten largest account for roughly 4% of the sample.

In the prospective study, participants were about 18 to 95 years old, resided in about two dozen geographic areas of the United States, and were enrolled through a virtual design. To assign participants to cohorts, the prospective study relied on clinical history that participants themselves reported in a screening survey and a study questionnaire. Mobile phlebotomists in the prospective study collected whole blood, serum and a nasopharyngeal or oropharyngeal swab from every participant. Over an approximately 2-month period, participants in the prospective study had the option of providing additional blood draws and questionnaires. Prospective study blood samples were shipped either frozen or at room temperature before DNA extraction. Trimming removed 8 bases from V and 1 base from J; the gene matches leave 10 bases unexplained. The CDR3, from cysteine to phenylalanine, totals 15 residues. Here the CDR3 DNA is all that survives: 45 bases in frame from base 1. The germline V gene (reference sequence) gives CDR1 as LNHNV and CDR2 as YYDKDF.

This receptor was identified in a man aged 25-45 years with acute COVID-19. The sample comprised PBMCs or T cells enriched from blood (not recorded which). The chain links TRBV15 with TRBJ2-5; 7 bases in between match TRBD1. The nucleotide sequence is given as TGTGCCACCGAGGGGGCCGGCCGGTCCCAAGAGACCCAGTACTTC. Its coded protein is CATEGAGRSQETQYF.